Below, 8 T cell receptor beta chains from the same sample are listed, as sequenced in a study of blood T cell repertoires in COVID-19. Only in-frame clones appear in the TCRdb table, and some are missing; sequencing was by immunoSEQ multiplex PCR. The table lists hundreds of thousands of clones, 80% to 90% of them singletons, with approximately 5% in the top ten. The specimen was PBMCs or T cells enriched from blood (not recorded which). The receptors derive from a woman aged 45-59 years who had been exposed to COVID-19.

This chain connects TRBV9 to TRBJ2-2, with D maybe TRBD2 (6 bases). This CDR3 contains 15 residues. Trimming stripped 2 bases from V and 5 bases from J, with 13 bases between. The germline gives CDR1 SGDLS, CDR2 YYNGEE. CDR3 bases: TGTGCCAGCAGCGTGCGGGAAACCGTAACCGGGGAGCTGTTTTTT. This codes for CASSVRETVTGELFF.

V usage is TRBV30 and J usage is TRBJ2-6, with TRBD1 matching 11 bases. CDR3 length: 22 residues. V lost 0 bases and J lost 0; bases outside the gene matches: 16. CDR1 and CDR2 from the germline V gene are GTSNPN and SVGIG (reference sequence). The CDR3 sequence: CAWSVFNRPGQGVPSGANVLTF. The CDR3 coding sequence is TGTGCCTGGAGTGTTTTTAACCGTCCGGGACAGGGGGTTCCCTCTGGGGCCAACGTCCTGACTTTC.

The genes are TRBV4-2 and TRBJ2-1, with a possible D match to TRBD2 (5 bases). Germline loops: CDR1 LGHNA, CDR2 YNFKEQ. Trimming pared 2 bases from V and 5 bases from J, leaving 10 bases between. CDR3 length: 14 residues. The CDR3: CASSQQEADNEQFF. The CDR3 coding sequence is TGTGCCAGCAGCCAACAAGAAGCGGACAATGAGCAGTTCTTC.

This clone showed up just a few times. The V call is TRBV11-2, the J call TRBJ2-7, with 7 bases that match TRBD1. The CDR3 sequence is 16 residues long. J was trimmed by 3 bases and V by 8 bases; bases with no gene match: 16. CDR1 is SGHAT and CDR2 is FQNNGV in the germline V gene. Here the CDR3 DNA reads TGTGCCAGCTCTAGGGATAAGGACAGGACACGCTACGAGCAGTACTTC. It is translated as CASSRDKDRTRYEQYF.

The rearrangement links TRBV4-3 to TRBJ2-2; TRBD1 might be the D (6 bases). The CDR3 runs 17 residues. The germline CDR1 and CDR2 sequences are LGHNA and YSLEER. Trimming took 1 base from V and 5 from J, leaving 17 bases between them. CDR3 sequence: CASSQGEGTGYTGELFF. CDR3 coding DNA: TGCGCCAGCAGCCAAGGAGAAGGAACAGGGTATACCGGGGAGCTGTTTTTT.

The V gene is TRBV9, the J gene TRBJ1-1; D is ambiguous. In germline, CDR1 is SGDLS, CDR2 YYNGEE. This CDR3 has 14 amino acids. Trimming took 3 bases from V and 4 from J, leaving 13 bases between them. CDR3 sequence reads: CASSAGRVLTEAFF. The CDR3 bases are TGTGCCAGCAGCGCCGGGCGGGTTCTCACTGAAGCTTTCTTT.

This chain uses TRBV25-1 with TRBJ1-4; 8 bases map to TRBD1. CDR3 length equals 15 residues. J was trimmed by 7 bases and V by 3 bases; bases with no gene match: 7. Germline CDR1 MGHDK, CDR2 SYGVNS. CDR3 amino acids: CASSDLPGTGEKLFF. CDR3 bases: TGTGCCAGCAGTGACCTTCCTGGGACAGGTGAAAAACTGTTTTTT.

This clone has only a few counts. The chain couples TRBV28 to TRBJ1-1, with 9 bases aligning to TRBD1. This CDR3 has 16 amino acids. CDR1 is MDHEN and CDR2 is SYDVKM in the germline V gene. Unmatched junction bases numbered 8, after V lost 3 bases and J lost 3 bases. The CDR3 nucleotides are TGTGCCAGCAGTTTCCGTTATACAGGGGGCCACACTGAAGCTTTCTTT. This gives the protein CASSFRYTGGHTEAFF.